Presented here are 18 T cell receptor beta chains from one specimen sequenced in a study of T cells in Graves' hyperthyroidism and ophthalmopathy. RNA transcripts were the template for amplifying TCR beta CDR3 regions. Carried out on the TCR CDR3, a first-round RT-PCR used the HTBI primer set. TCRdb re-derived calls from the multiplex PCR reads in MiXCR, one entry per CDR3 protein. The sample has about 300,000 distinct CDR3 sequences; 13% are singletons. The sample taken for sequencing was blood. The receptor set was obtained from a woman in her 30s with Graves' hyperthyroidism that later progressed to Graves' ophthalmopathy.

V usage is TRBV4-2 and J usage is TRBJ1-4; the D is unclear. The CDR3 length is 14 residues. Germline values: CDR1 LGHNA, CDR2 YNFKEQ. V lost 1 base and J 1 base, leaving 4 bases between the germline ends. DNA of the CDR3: TGTGCCAGCAGCCAAGCGGGAACTAATGAAAAACTGTTTTTT. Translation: CASSQAGTNEKLFF.

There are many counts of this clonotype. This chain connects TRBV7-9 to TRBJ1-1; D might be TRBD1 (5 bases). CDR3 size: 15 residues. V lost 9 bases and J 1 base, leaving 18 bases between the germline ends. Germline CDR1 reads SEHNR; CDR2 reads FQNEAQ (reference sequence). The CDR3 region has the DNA TGTGCCAGGGACCGGACGGGCGGACAGAACACTGAAGCTTTCTTT. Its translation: CARDRTGGQNTEAFF.

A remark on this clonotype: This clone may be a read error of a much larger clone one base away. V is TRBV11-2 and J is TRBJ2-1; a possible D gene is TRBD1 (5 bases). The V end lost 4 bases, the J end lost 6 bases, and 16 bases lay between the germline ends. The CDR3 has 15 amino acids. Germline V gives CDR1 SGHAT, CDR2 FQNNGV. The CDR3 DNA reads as TGTGCCAGCAGCTCTGTAAAGGGGCGCCTCAATGAGCAGTTCTTC. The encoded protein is CASSSVKGRLNEQFF.

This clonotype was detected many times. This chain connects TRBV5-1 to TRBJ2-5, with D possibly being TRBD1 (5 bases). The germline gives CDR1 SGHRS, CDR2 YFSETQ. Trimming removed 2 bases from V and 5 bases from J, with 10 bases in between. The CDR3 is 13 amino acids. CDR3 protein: CASSLGDWETQYF. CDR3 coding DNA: TGCGCCAGCAGCTTAGGGGATTGGGAGACCCAGTACTTC.

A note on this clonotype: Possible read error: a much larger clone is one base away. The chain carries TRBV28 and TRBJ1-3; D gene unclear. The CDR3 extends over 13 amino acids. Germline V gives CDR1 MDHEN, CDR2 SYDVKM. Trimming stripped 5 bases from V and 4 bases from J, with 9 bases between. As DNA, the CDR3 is TGTGCCAGCAGTACTGACGGGGGAAACACCATATATTTT. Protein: CASSTDGGNTIYF.

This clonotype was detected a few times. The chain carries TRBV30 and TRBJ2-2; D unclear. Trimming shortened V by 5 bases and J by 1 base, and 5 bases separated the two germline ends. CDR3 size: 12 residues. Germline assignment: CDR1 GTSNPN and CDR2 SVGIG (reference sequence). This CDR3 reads CAWSRNTGELFF. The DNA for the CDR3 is TGTGCCTGGTCTAGGAACACCGGGGAGCTGTTTTTT.

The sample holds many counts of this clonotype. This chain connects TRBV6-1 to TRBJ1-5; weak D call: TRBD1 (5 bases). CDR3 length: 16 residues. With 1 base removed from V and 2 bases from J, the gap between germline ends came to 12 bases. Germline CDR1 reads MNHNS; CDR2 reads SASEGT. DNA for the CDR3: TGTGCCAGCAGTGAAGATGAAGGGACGCGCAATCAGCCCCAGCATTTT. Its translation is CASSEDEGTRNQPQHF.

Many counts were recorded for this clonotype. The chain's CDR3 is CASSPGTGPGGTQYF. Written as DNA, the CDR3 is TGTGCCAGCAGCCCCGGGACAGGGCCGGGAGGGACCCAGTACTTC. J is TRBJ2-5 and V is TRBV3-1, with TRBD1 identical over 9 bases. From germline, CDR1 is LGHDT and CDR2 YNNKEL (reference sequence). V lost 4 bases, J lost 7 bases, and 10 bases stayed unmatched. The CDR3 runs 15 residues.

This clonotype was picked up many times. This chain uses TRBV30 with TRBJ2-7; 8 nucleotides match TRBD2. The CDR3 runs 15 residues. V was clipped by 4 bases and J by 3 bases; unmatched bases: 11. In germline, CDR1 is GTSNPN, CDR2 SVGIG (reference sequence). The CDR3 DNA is TGTGCCTGGACCTGGGGCAGCGGGAGTATCTACGAGCAGTACTTC. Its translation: CAWTWGSGSIYEQYF.

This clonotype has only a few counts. CDR3 sequence (DNA): TGTGCCAGCAGTTTAGCGGGAGGGCCATCCTACAATGAGCAGTTCTTC. Translated, it gives CASSLAGGPSYNEQFF. The V call is TRBV6-1, the J call TRBJ2-1; TRBD2 agrees at 11 bases. The CDR3 totals 16 residues. Germline V gene sequence: CDR1 MNHNS, CDR2 SASEGT. V gave up 5 bases and J gave up 1 base; unmatched junction bases: 4.

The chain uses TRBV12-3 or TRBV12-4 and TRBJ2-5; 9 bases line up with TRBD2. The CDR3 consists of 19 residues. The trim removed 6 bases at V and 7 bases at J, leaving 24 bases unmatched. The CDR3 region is CASSLEDVGFRGRAVTQYF. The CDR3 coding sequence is TGTGCCAGCAGCTTGGAGGACGTCGGTTTTCGCGGGAGGGCCGTGACCCAGTACTTC.

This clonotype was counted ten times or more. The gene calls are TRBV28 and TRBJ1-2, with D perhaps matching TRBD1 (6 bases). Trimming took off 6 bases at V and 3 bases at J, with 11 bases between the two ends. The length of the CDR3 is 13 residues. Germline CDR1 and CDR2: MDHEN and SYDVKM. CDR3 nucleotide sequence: TGTGCCAGCAGGGAGGGGGGTGACTATGGCTACACCTTC. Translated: CASREGGDYGYTF.

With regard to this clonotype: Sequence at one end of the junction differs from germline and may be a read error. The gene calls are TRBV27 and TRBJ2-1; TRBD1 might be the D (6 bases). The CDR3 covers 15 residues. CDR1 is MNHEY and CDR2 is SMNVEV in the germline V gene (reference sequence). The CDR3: CASSIQGSSYNEKFF. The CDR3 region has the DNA TGTGCCAGCAGTATCCAGGGGAGCTCCTACAATGAGAAGTTCTTC.

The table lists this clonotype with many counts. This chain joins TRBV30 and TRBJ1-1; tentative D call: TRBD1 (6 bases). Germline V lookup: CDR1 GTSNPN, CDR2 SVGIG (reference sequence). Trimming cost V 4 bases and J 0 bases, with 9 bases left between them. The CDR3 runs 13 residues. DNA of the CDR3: TGTGCCTGGAACAGGGCTATGAACACTGAAGCTTTCTTT. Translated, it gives CAWNRAMNTEAFF.

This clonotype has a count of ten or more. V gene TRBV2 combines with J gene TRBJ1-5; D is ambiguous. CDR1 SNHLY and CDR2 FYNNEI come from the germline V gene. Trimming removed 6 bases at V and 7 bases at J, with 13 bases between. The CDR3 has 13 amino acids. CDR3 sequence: CASRKGPGQPQHF. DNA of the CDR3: TGTGCCAGCAGAAAGGGTCCCGGGCAGCCCCAGCATTTT. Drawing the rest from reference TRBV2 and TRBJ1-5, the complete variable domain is EPEVTQTPSHQVTQMGQEVILRCVPISNHLYFYWYRQILGQKVEFLVSFYNNEISEKSEIFDDQFSVERPDGSNFTLKIRSTKLEDSAMYFCASRKGPGQPQHFGDGTRLSIL.

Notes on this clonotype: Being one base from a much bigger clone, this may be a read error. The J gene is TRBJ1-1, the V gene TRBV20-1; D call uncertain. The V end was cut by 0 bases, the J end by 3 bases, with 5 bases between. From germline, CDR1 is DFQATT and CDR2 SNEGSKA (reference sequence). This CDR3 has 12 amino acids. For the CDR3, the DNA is TGCAGTGCTAGAGATGGGGACACTGAAGCTTTCTTT. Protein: CSARDGDTEAFF.

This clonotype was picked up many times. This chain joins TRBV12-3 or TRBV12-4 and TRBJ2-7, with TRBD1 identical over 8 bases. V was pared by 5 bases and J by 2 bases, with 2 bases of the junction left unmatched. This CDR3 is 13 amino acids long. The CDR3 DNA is TGTGCCAGCAGTCCGACAGGGGCCTACGAGCAGTACTTC. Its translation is CASSPTGAYEQYF.

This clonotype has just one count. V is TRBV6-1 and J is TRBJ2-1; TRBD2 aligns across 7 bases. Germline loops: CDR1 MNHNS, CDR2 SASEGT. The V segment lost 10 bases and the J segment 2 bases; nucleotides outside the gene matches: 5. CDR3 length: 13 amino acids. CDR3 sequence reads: CATVGGPYNEQFF. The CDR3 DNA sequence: TGTGCCACGGTGGGAGGGCCCTACAATGAGCAGTTCTTC.